This T cell receptor (beta chain) was observed in a study of early T cells in non-severe SARS-CoV-2 infection. Each cDNA molecule carried a unique molecular identifier. Using its own MiXCR run on the 5' RACE reads, TCRdb lists one record per CDR3 protein. The sample yields 95,000 to 100,000 distinct CDR3 sequences, 8% to 13% seen once. The receptor was derived from an adult who was a healthcare worker with PCR-confirmed SARS-CoV-2 infection or an uninfected control (not recorded which). Sample: whole blood.

The CDR3 bases are TGCAGTGCCCGGCGTCTAGAGAAATACAATGAGCAGTTCTTC. Amino acids: CSARRLEKYNEQFF. The chain is built from TRBV20-1 and TRBJ2-1; D is uncertain. This CDR3 is built from 14 residues. Per germline, CDR1 DFQATT and CDR2 SNEGSKA (reference sequence). V lost 6 bases and J lost 4, with 16 bases in between.